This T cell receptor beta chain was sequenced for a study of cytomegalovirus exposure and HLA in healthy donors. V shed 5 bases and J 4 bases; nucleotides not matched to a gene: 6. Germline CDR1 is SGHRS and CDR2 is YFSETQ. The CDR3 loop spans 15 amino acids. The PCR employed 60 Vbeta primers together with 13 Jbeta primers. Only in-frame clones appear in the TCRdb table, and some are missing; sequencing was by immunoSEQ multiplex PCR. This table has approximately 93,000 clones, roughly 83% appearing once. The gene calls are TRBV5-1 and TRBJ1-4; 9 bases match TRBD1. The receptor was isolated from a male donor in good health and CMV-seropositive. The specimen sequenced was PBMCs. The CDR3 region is CASRPPGQGNEKLFF. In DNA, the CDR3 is TGCGCCAGCAGACCTCCGGGACAGGGTAATGAAAAACTGTTTTTT. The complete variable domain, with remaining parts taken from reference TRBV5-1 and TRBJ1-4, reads KAGVTQTPRYLIKTRGQQVTLSCSPISGHRSVSWYQQTPGQGLQFLFEYFSETQRNKGNFPGRFSGRQFSNSRSEMNVSTLELGDSALYLCASRPPGQGNEKLFFGSGTQLSVL.